This entry lists 3 T cell receptor beta chains sequenced from one sample in a study of siplizumab effects on memory and regulatory T cells. Assay: immunoSEQ multiplex PCR; the TCRdb copy retains only in-frame clones and omits some. The sample holds 75,000 to 100,000 clones; over 85% are singletons and the top ten take around 0.3%. The sequencing sample was made of non-Treg CD4+ T cells sorted from blood. These receptors were collected from a human donor in good health.

Remarks on this clone: Other DNA variants within this sample encode the same CDR3. This chain connects TRBV9 to TRBJ2-3, with D unresolved. CDR1 SGDLS and CDR2 YYNGEE come from the germline V gene. This CDR3 is 13 amino acids long. The V end lost 0 bases, the J end lost 3 bases, and 5 bases lay between the germline ends. The CDR3 protein is CASSVAGTDTQYF. The CDR3 DNA reads as TGTGCCAGCAGCGTAGCAGGAACAGATACGCAGTATTTT.

V and J are TRBV5-1 and TRBJ1-1; maybe TRBD1 (5 bases). The CDR3 is 16 residues long. V dropped 0 bases and J dropped 4 bases, with 16 bases sitting between them. Germline V CDR1 and CDR2: SGHRS, YFSETQ. CDR3: CASSLGTLLASTEAFF. CDR3 in DNA: TGCGCCAGCAGCTTGGGGACACTGTTGGCCTCCACTGAAGCTTTCTTT.

The chain employs TRBV9 and TRBJ1-1; no reliable D call. The V gene's germline CDR1 is SGDLS and CDR2 YYNGEE. This CDR3 is built from 14 residues. The germline V and J ends were trimmed by 4 bases and 4 bases, with 14 bases remaining between them. CDR3 in amino acids: CASSSQLGSTEAFF. CDR3 DNA sequence: TGTGCCAGCAGCTCCCAGCTGGGGAGCACTGAAGCTTTCTTT.